This TCR beta chain was captured by sequencing in a study of OX40 agonist ivuxolimab in advanced cancers. Notes on the study in general: Specificity for antigen went undetermined in the expanded peripheral T cells.

Data came from immunoSEQ multiplex PCR; TCRdb stores just in-frame clones and leaves some out. The sample lists more than 50,000 clones; around 90% were seen once. This clone was seen a single time. Its antigen is unknown. Germline CDR1 reads SGHVS; CDR2 reads FQNEAQ. The length of the CDR3 is 14 residues. The V segment lost 5 bases and the J segment 6 bases; nucleotides outside the gene matches: 4. The gene calls are TRBV7-8 and TRBJ2-4; 10 bases agree with TRBD1. The input for sequencing was CD4+ or CD8+ T cells sorted from blood, taken in a trial of the OX40 agonist ivuxolimab. The source of this sequence is an adult with an advanced solid tumor such as melanoma, head and neck, liver or kidney cancer. The CDR3 region is CASSAGTGVNIQYF. The CDR3 DNA sequence: TGTGCCAGCAGCGCTGGGACAGGGGTAAACATTCAGTACTTC.